The clone carrying this T cell receptor (beta chain) occurred once. As yet, its antigen is unknown. Combined were second doses at about 4 or about 12 weeks. The source of the sample is a study of T cell responses to AZD1222 COVID-19 vaccine. The repertoire was sequenced with immunoSEQ multiplex PCR; TCRdb's copy has only in-frame clones and lacks some. This table holds about 56,000 clones, 80% to 90% found once. Whole-study findings and limits: Of spike-specific TCRs, nearly half reportedly target regions left unmutated in variants.

This CDR3 is built from 14 residues. The V end was cut by 3 bases, the J end by 4 bases, with 12 bases between. CDR1 and CDR2 from the germline V gene are LGHDT and YNNKEL (reference sequence). Sequencing used peripheral blood, obtained 28 days after the second AZD1222 dose. This clonotype was sampled from an adult who received the AZD1222 COVID-19 vaccine. This chain joins TRBV3-1 (or the pseudogene TRBV3-2) and TRBJ1-1; D remains unclear. In nucleotides, the CDR3 is TGTGCCAGCAGCCACCAAGTAGGAACCACTGAAGCTTTCTTT. Its protein product is CASSHQVGTTEAFF.